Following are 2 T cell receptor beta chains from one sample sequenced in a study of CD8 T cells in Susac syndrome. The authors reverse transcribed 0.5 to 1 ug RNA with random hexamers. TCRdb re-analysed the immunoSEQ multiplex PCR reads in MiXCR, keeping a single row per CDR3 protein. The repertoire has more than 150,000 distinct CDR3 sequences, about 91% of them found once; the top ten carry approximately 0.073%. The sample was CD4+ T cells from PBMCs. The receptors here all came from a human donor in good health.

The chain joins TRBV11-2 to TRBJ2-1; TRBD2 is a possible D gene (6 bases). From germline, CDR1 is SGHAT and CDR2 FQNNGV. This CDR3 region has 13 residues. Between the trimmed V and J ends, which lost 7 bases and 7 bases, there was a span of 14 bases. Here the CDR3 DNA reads TGTGCCAGCACCAAGAAGAGCGGGAATGAGCAGTTCTTC. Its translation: CASTKKSGNEQFF.

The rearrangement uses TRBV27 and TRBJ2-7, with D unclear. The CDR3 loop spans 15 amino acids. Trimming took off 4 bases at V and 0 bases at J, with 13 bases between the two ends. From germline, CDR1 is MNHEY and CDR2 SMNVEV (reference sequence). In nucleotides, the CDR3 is TGTGCCAGCAGTTCCCAGGCAGGTAGCTCCTACGAGCAGTACTTC. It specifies CASSSQAGSSYEQYF.